The 9 T cell receptor beta chains below all came from one sample that was sequenced in a study of cytomegalovirus exposure and HLA in healthy donors. The PCR was carried out with 60 Vbeta primers and 13 Jbeta primers. Method: immunoSEQ multiplex PCR; TCRdb's copy keeps in-frame clones and lacks some. The repertoire holds about 120,000 clones, with 50% to 65% as singletons. Sequencing input: PBMCs. The receptors stem from a man aged 40-50 years in good health and CMV-seropositive.

The V and J genes are TRBV4-1 and TRBJ2-7; no firm D call. Between the trimmed V and J ends, which lost 9 bases and 7 bases, there was a span of 22 bases. This CDR3 comprises 14 residues. Germline V gene sequence: CDR1 MGHRA, CDR2 YSYEKL. CDR3: CARSGPFPYEEQYF. The CDR3 DNA reads TGCGCCAGAAGTGGGCCCTTCCCCTACGAAGAGCAGTACTTC.

There are a few counts of this clone. CDR3 nucleotide sequence: TGTGCTAGTGGTTTCCTTACAGGGGGCAGGAACACTGAAGCTTTCTTT. The encoded protein is CASGFLTGGRNTEAFF. This chain connects TRBV12-5 to TRBJ1-1; TRBD1 agrees at 9 bases. This CDR3 region has 16 residues. CDR1 is LGHNT, CDR2 FRNRAP, per germline. Unmatched junction bases numbered 6, after V lost 3 bases and J lost 1 base.

V usage is TRBV4-3 and J usage is TRBJ1-5, with D possibly matching TRBD1 (6 bases). This CDR3 region has 16 residues. Germline lookup yields CDR1 LGHNA and CDR2 YSLEER. The V gene lost 0 bases and the J gene lost 7 bases, with 16 bases spanning the gap. CDR3: CASSQDHGDRPQPQHF. Here the CDR3 DNA reads TGCGCCAGCAGCCAAGATCACGGAGACAGGCCACAGCCCCAGCATTTT.

The J gene is TRBJ2-5, the V gene TRBV6-4; 8 bases align to TRBD2. The CDR3 contains 13 residues. The V gene end was trimmed by 7 bases and the J gene end by 3 bases; junction bases not matched to a gene: 4. CDR1 is MRHNA, CDR2 SNTAGT, per germline. CDR3 in amino acids: CASNPAGEETQYF. The CDR3 DNA reads as TGTGCCAGCAACCCAGCGGGAGAAGAGACCCAGTACTTC.

The rearrangement joins TRBV13 to TRBJ2-5, with 8 bases that match TRBD1. The V segment lost 3 bases and the J segment 2 bases; nucleotides outside the gene matches: 2. The CDR3 sequence is 14 residues long. Germline CDR1 and CDR2: PRHDT and FYEKMQ (reference sequence). CDR3 in amino acids: CASSLDRAQETQYF. For the CDR3, the DNA is TGTGCCAGCAGCTTGGACAGGGCGCAAGAGACCCAGTACTTC.

This chain links TRBV19 with TRBJ1-1; 9 nucleotides align to TRBD1. The ends lost 3 bases at V and 2 bases at J; junction bases unmatched: 7. The CDR3 contains 16 residues. Germline CDR1 is LNHDA and CDR2 is SQIVND (reference sequence). Written as DNA, the CDR3 is TGTGCCAGTAGTATTCTTCCGGGACAGGGTAACACTGAAGCTTTCTTT. This encodes CASSILPGQGNTEAFF.

The CDR3 spells CASSPRDYHSGANVLTF. The CDR3 nucleotides read TGTGCCAGCTCACCCCGGGACTATCACTCTGGGGCCAACGTCCTGACTTTC. The chain joins TRBV18 to TRBJ2-6; 7 nucleotides line up with TRBD2. Germline CDR1 reads KGHSH; CDR2 reads LQKENI. With V trimmed by 3 bases and J by 0 bases, 5 bases remained unmatched. CDR3 length: 17 amino acids.

J is TRBJ1-1 and V is TRBV10-3, with D possibly being TRBD1 (5 bases). From germline, CDR1 is ENHRY and CDR2 SYGVKD. V was trimmed by 4 bases and J by 0 bases, leaving 12 bases between them. The CDR3 spans 15 residues. The CDR3: CAISGGLGMNTEAFF. The DNA for the CDR3 is TGTGCCATCAGTGGGGGACTGGGAATGAACACTGAAGCTTTCTTT.

The rearrangement uses TRBV2 and TRBJ1-2; 7 bases agree with TRBD1. Per germline, CDR1 SNHLY and CDR2 FYNNEI. The CDR3 consists of 14 residues. V lost 6 bases to trimming and J lost 3 bases; unmatched junction nucleotides: 7. DNA for the CDR3: TGTGCCAGCAGGGGGACAGCCCGATACTATGGCTACACCTTC. Translated, it gives CASRGTARYYGYTF.